The sequence of this T cell receptor beta chain was determined in a study of immune evolution from preneoplasia to lung adenocarcinoma. Produced via immunoSEQ multiplex PCR; TCRdb's table is partial and in-frame only. The data contain tens of thousands of clones, about 71% of them singletons. This CDR3 is 16 amino acids long. J gave up 5 bases and V 0 bases, and 5 bases lay outside the gene matches. From germline, CDR1 is MGHRA and CDR2 YSYEKL. Resections took place in Japan or China from the mid-2010s to the late 2010s. This receptor was identified in a person in their sixties or seventies with lung adenocarcinoma. The gene calls are TRBV4-1 and TRBJ2-7, with 12 bases lining up with TRBD2. Material for sequencing was FFPE invasive lung adenocarcinoma tissue. As DNA, the CDR3 is TGCGCCAGCAGCCAAGATACACTAGCGGGAGGAAACGAGCAGTACTTC. It codes for CASSQDTLAGGNEQYF.